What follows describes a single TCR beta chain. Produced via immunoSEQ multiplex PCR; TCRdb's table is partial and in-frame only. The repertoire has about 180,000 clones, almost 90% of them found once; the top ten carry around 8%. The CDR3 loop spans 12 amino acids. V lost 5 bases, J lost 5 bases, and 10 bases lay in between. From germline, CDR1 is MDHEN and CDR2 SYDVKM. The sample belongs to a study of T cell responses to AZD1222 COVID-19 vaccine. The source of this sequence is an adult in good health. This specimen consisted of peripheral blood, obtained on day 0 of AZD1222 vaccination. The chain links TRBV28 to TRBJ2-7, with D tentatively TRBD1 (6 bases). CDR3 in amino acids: CASSPYRDEQYF. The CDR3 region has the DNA TGTGCCAGCAGTCCCTACAGGGACGAGCAGTACTTC.